Listed here are 14 T cell receptor beta chains from one sample, sequenced in a study of beta chain features in type 1 diabetes. Overall study results and limits: All four CD4+ subsets of Type 1 diabetes patients contained TCRB CDR3s that were moderately but significantly shorter.

No antigen has been identified for these receptors. Expressed TCRB transcripts were sequenced because the entire RNA isolate underwent reverse transcription. TCRdb keeps only in-frame clones here, not all; method: immunoSEQ multiplex PCR. Of 300,000 to 400,000 clones listed, around 9.7% are singletons. The material sequenced was central memory CD4+ T cells from blood. The receptors were gathered from a man aged 25-45 years with type 1 diabetes.

This clone was seen a few times. This chain joins TRBV6-6 and TRBJ2-4; 12 nucleotides line up with TRBD2. This CDR3 is built from 16 residues. Germline V gene lookup returns CDR1 MNHNY and CDR2 SVGAGI (reference sequence). V lost 6 bases and J lost 6; bases outside the gene matches: 9. CDR3 loop: CASSRTSGAMGNIQYF. The DNA for the CDR3 is TGTGCCAGCAGCCGGACTAGCGGGGCGATGGGAAACATTCAGTACTTC.

The table lists this clone with a few counts. The V and J genes are TRBV6-5 and TRBJ2-3; possible D gene TRBD1, 5 bases. Germline loops: CDR1 MNHEY, CDR2 SVGAGI. V shed 6 bases and J shed 0 bases, with 16 bases lying between them. The CDR3 has 16 residues. The CDR3 bases are TGTGCCAGCAGCTACCGTGGGGCCTCCAGCACAGATACGCAGTATTTT. The encoded protein is CASSYRGASSTDTQYF.

The chain has TRBV28 and TRBJ2-3; D call uncertain. Between the trimmed V and J ends, which lost 6 bases and 0 bases, there was a span of 13 bases. Germline assignment: CDR1 MDHEN and CDR2 SYDVKM. The CDR3 sequence is 15 residues long. Here the CDR3 DNA reads TGTGCCAGCAGGACATTGACCCCTAGCACAGATACGCAGTATTTT. As protein: CASRTLTPSTDTQYF.

V gene TRBV4-3 combines with J gene TRBJ2-2, with 9 bases identical to TRBD1. Germline V CDR1 and CDR2: LGHNA, YSLEER. CDR3 size: 15 residues. V shed 4 bases, J shed 8 bases, and the junction held 8 bases outside the gene matches. In DNA form, the CDR3 reads TGCGCCAGCAGCCCCGAACAGGGGGCAGGGGGGGAGCTGTTTTTT. It specifies CASSPEQGAGGELFF.

In this sample, this clone turned up a few times. This CDR3 reads CASSQDRAGYTF. The CDR3 coding sequence is TGTGCCAGCAGCCAGGACAGGGCTGGCTACACCTTC. V gene TRBV27 combines with J gene TRBJ1-2; TRBD1 agrees at 8 bases. CDR1 and CDR2 from the germline V gene are MNHEY and SMNVEV (reference sequence). The CDR3 is 12 amino acids. V lost 6 bases, J lost 7 bases, and 4 bases stayed unmatched.

Only a few counts were recorded for this clone. The chain links TRBV7-6 to TRBJ2-2, with TRBD2 matching over 11 bases. CDR3 size: 15 residues. CDR1 and CDR2 (germline): SGHVS, FNYEAQ. V dropped 5 bases and J dropped 4; count of bases not matched to a gene: 3. Here the CDR3 DNA reads TGTGCCAGCAGCCTAGGGACTAGCGGCACCGGGGAGCTGTTTTTT. Translating it yields CASSLGTSGTGELFF.

This chain connects TRBV5-1 to TRBJ1-1; no reliable D call. V lost 0 bases and J lost 0, with 9 bases in between. Germline V gene lookup returns CDR1 SGHRS and CDR2 YFSETQ. This CDR3 comprises 15 residues. DNA of the CDR3: TGCGCCAGCAGCTTGGACGGTCAAATGAACACTGAAGCTTTCTTT. This codes for CASSLDGQMNTEAFF.

The chain recombines TRBV7-9 with TRBJ2-5; either TRBD1 or TRBD2 may fit D (6 bases each). Trimming left V 5 bases short and J 7 bases short, with 23 bases between. CDR1 is SEHNR and CDR2 is FQNEAQ in the germline V gene (reference sequence). This CDR3 is built from 16 residues. The CDR3 reads CASSPDEAPGAWTQYF. DNA for the CDR3: TGTGCCAGCAGCCCGGACGAGGCCCCGGGGGCGTGGACCCAGTACTTC.

The genes are TRBV7-9 and TRBJ2-3; D possibly uses TRBD1 or TRBD2 (6 bases each). The CDR3 loop spans 15 amino acids. Germline V gives CDR1 SEHNR, CDR2 FQNEAQ (reference sequence). Trimming removed 0 bases from V and 1 base from J, with 8 bases in between. The CDR3 loop reads CASSLARGGTDTQYF. DNA for the CDR3: TGTGCCAGCAGCTTAGCGAGGGGGGGCACAGATACGCAGTATTTT.

This clone occurred many times. V and J are TRBV9 and TRBJ2-5, with D perhaps given as TRBD1 or TRBD2 (5 bases each). V was trimmed by 0 bases and J by 5 bases, leaving 14 bases between them. This CDR3 comprises 15 residues. In germline, CDR1 is SGDLS, CDR2 YYNGEE. CDR3 amino acids: CASSVESGAQETQYF. DNA for the CDR3: TGTGCCAGCAGCGTAGAATCCGGGGCCCAGGAGACCCAGTACTTC.

The sample holds a few counts of this clone. The chain joins TRBV5-6 to TRBJ2-5, with D perhaps TRBD2 (5 bases). The germline V and J ends were trimmed by 5 bases and 5 bases, with 13 bases remaining between them. The length of the CDR3 is 13 residues. The germline gives CDR1 SGHDT, CDR2 YYEEEE. The CDR3 here is CASSLRGRETQYF. The CDR3 DNA reads TGTGCCAGCAGTCTGCGAGGGCGGGAGACCCAGTACTTC.

This clone occurred many times. The identical CDR3 is also encoded by other nucleotide sequences in the sample. This chain connects TRBV19 to TRBJ2-7; 9 nucleotides align to TRBD1. The CDR3 has 13 residues. CDR1 is LNHDA, CDR2 SQIVND, per germline (reference sequence). After removal of 4 bases from V and 3 bases from J, the junction contained 1 base not matched to a gene. The CDR3 loop is CASSTDRGYEQYF. DNA for the CDR3: TGTGCCAGTAGTACGGACAGGGGCTACGAGCAGTACTTC.

This clone was seen a handful of times. The genes are TRBV9 and TRBJ2-3; the D gene is possibly TRBD2 (6 bases). In germline, CDR1 is SGDLS, CDR2 YYNGEE. This CDR3 region has 13 residues. Trimming stripped 7 bases from V and 7 bases from J, with 16 bases between. The CDR3 protein is CASGAGGQNTQYF. Written as DNA, the CDR3 is TGTGCCAGCGGGGCCGGGGGTCAGAATACGCAGTATTTT. Complete variable domain (other parts from reference TRBV9 and TRBJ2-3): DSGVTQTPKHLITATGQRVTLRCSPRSGDLSVYWYQQSLDQGLQFLIQYYNGEERAKGNILERFSAQQFPDLHSELNLSSLELGDSALYFCASGAGGQNTQYFGPGTRLTVL.

This clone was recorded a few times. CDR3 nucleotides: TGTGCCAGCAGCTTTTCCGGGACAGGGACGTACGGTGAGCAGTTCTTC. This translates into CASSFSGTGTYGEQFF. This sequence joins TRBV7-2 and TRBJ2-1; TRBD1 matches at 9 bases. With V trimmed by 3 bases and J by 9 bases, 12 bases remained unmatched. Looked up from germline, CDR1 is SGHTA and CDR2 is FQGNSA. This CDR3 has 16 residues. Together with reference TRBV7-2 and TRBJ2-1, the CDR3 gives the full variable domain: GAGVSQSPSNKVTEKGKDVELRCDPISGHTALYWYRQSLGQGLEFLIYFQGNSAPDKSGLPSDRFSAERTGGSVSTLTIQRTQQEDSAVYLCASSFSGTGTYGEQFFGPGTRLTVL.